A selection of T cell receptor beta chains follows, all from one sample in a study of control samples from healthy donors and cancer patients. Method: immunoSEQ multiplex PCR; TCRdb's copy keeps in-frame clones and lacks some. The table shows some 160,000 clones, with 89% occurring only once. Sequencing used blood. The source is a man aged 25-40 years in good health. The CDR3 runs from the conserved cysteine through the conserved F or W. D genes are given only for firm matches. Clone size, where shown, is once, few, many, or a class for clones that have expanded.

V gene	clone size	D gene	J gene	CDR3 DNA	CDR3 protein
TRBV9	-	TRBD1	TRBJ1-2	TGTGCCAGCAGCCCACCCGGGACAGTGACCTATCCCTATGGCTACACCTTC	CASSPPGTVTYPYGYTF
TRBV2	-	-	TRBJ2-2	TGTGCCAGCAGTCCCCAGAGGGAAACCGGGGAGCTGTTTTTT	CASSPQRETGELFF
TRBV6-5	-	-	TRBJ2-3	TGTGCCAGCAGCCCACGGAGAGGAGTGGGTACGCAGTATTTT	CASSPRRGVGTQYF
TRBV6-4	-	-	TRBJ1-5	TGTGCCAGCTGGGGAAGGCAACAGCGAAATCAGCCCCAGCATTTT	CASWGRQQRNQPQHF
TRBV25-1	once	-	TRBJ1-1	TGTGCCAGCAGTGAATCCGGGGCTATAACTGAAGCTTTCTTT	CASSESGAITEAFF
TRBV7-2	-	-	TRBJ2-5	TGTGCCAGCAGCCCGGATCGCCCGGCGAGGGAGACCCAGTACTTC	CASSPDRPARETQYF
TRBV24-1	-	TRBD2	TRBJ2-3	TGTGCCACCAGTGATTCTCCGGGACTAGCGGTACGTGGCACAGATACGCAGTATTTT	CATSDSPGLAVRGTDTQYF
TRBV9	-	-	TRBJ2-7	TGTGCCAGCAGCGGAACCGGGACGGGCTACGAGCAGTACTTC	CASSGTGTGYEQYF
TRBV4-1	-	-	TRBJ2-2	TGCGCCGGAGAGGGGGTTACCGGGGAGCTGTTTTTT	CAGEGVTGELFF
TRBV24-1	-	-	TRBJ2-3	TGTGCCACCAGTGATTTCACAGGGTGGTCAGATACGCAGTATTTT	CATSDFTGWSDTQYF
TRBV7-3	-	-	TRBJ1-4	TGTGCCAGCAGCTTAGCAGTGAATCAGGAAGGTGAAAAACTGTTTTTT	CASSLAVNQEGEKLFF
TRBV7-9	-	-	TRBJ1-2	TGTGCCAGCAGCTCTCCCCCCAGCTATGGCTACACCTTC	CASSSPPSYGYTF
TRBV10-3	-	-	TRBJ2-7	TGTGCCACCCAGGGGGGAGGGCCTTACGAGCAGTACTTC	CATQGGGPYEQYF
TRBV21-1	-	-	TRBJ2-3	TGTGCCAGCAGCAAAGGTTCCCAGCCCCCGGATTCAGCAGATACGCAGTATTTT	CASSKGSQPPDSADTQYF
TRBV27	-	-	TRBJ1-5	TGTGCCAGCAACGACACCAGGCATCAGCCCCAGCATTTT	CASNDTRHQPQHF
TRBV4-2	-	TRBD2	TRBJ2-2	TGTGCCAGCAGCCGGAAACCGGGACTAGCGCCGAACACCGGGGAGCTGTTTTTT	CASSRKPGLAPNTGELFF
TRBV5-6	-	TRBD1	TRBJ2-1	TGTGCCAGCAGCTTGTTTTCGGGGACAGGGAGTTACAATGAGCAGTTCTTC	CASSLFSGTGSYNEQFF
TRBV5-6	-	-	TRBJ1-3	TGTGCCAGCAGCCGTCGGTCGCCCATATATTTT	CASSRRSPIYF